Below are 15 T cell receptor beta chains sequenced from a single sample in a study of long-term antiretroviral therapy in people with HIV. With survey level as its setting, the immunoSEQ assay was v3.0. The method was immunoSEQ multiplex PCR; TCRdb's version includes in-frame clones alone and lacks a portion of them. The data hold over 30,000 clones, with around 97% observed a single time. The sequencing used unsorted PBMCs, collected 7.6 years after starting antiretroviral therapy. Receptors were obtained from a man aged 25 to 45 with HIV.

The V and J genes are TRBV6-1 and TRBJ1-5, with D perhaps TRBD1 (5 bases). Trimming took 6 bases from V and 9 from J, leaving 15 bases between them. Germline values: CDR1 MNHNS, CDR2 SASEGT. CDR3 size: 13 residues. CDR3 in DNA: TGTGCCAGCAGAGGAGGGGATGTCAGGCCCCAGCATTTT. The encoded protein is CASRGGDVRPQHF.

This rearrangement joins TRBV30 to TRBJ1-6, with D hard to call. Germline V gene sequence: CDR1 GTSNPN, CDR2 SVGIG (reference sequence). This CDR3 has 13 amino acids. V shed 2 bases and J shed 9 bases, with 11 bases lying between them. The CDR3 spells CAWSSEGGSPLHF. CDR3 DNA sequence: TGTGCCTGGAGTTCGGAGGGCGGTTCACCCCTCCACTTT.

The rearrangement uses TRBV7-2 and TRBJ1-1; D gene uncertain. Trimming took 1 base from V and 5 from J, leaving 11 bases between them. CDR3 length: 14 residues. CDR1 is SGHTA and CDR2 is FQGNSA in the germline V gene. Here the CDR3 DNA reads TGTGCCAGCAGCTTAGAAGGTTATGTGACTGAAGCTTTCTTT. Its translation: CASSLEGYVTEAFF.

J is TRBJ1-5 and V is TRBV6-6; 9 bases line up with TRBD1. The V segment lost 5 bases and the J segment 5 bases; nucleotides outside the gene matches: 4. The CDR3 is 14 amino acids. Germline lookup yields CDR1 MNHNY and CDR2 SVGAGI (reference sequence). Here the CDR3 reads CASSRGQGHQPQHF. For the CDR3, the DNA is TGTGCCAGCAGTAGGGGACAGGGCCATCAGCCCCAGCATTTT.

The gene calls are TRBV10-3 and TRBJ2-7; 9 positions agree with TRBD2. The junction had 4 bases not matched to a gene; V was cut back by 7 bases and J by 0 bases. The CDR3 has 14 residues. From germline, CDR1 is ENHRY and CDR2 SYGVKD. The CDR3 DNA is TGTGCCATCACCCAAGCGGGGGGCTCCTACGAGCAGTACTTC. Its translation: CAITQAGGSYEQYF.

The chain combines TRBV29-1 with TRBJ1-2, with D hard to call. The CDR3 extends over 11 amino acids. Germline V lookup: CDR1 SQVTM, CDR2 ANQGSEA. The DNA for the CDR3 is TGCGGGCTAGCCAGTAACTATGGCTACACCTTC. Encoded protein: CGLASNYGYTF.

The chain has TRBV7-9 and TRBJ2-1, with a possible D match to TRBD1 (5 bases). The V gene's germline CDR1 is SEHNR and CDR2 FQNEAQ (reference sequence). Between the trimmed V and J ends, which lost 2 bases and 5 bases, there was a span of 10 bases. The CDR3 is 14 amino acids. The CDR3 DNA is TGTGCCAGCAGCTTATTAGTGACAGACAATGAGCAGTTCTTC. It specifies CASSLLVTDNEQFF.

The chain combines TRBV4-1 with TRBJ2-1; 8 nucleotides match TRBD1. V lost 0 bases and J lost 0; bases outside the gene matches: 7. Germline V CDR1 and CDR2: MGHRA, YSYEKL. This CDR3 is built from 18 residues. The CDR3 spells CASSQDRDRGSSYNEQFF. The CDR3 DNA reads as TGCGCCAGCAGCCAAGATCGAGACAGGGGAAGCTCCTACAATGAGCAGTTCTTC.

The CDR3 DNA reads TGCGCCAGCAGCCAAGATTACAGGGAGTACAATGAGCAGTTCTTC. Translation: CASSQDYREYNEQFF. The chain employs TRBV4-3 and TRBJ2-1; D is perhaps TRBD1 (6 bases). V was trimmed by 0 bases and J by 4 bases, leaving 10 bases between them. Germline CDR1 LGHNA, CDR2 YSLEER. CDR3 length: 15 amino acids.

This clone was seen a single time. J is TRBJ2-3 and V is TRBV28; D remains unclear. Trimming left V 8 bases short and J 7 bases short, with 10 bases between. CDR3 length equals 11 residues. Per germline, CDR1 MDHEN and CDR2 SYDVKM. The chain's CDR3 is CASARVYTQYF. The CDR3 DNA sequence: TGTGCCAGCGCTAGGGTATATACGCAGTATTTT.

This clone was observed a single time. The genes are TRBV7-8 and TRBJ1-2; D call uncertain. Trimming left V 5 bases short and J 3 bases short, with 10 bases between. Germline values: CDR1 SGHVS, CDR2 FQNEAQ. This CDR3 region has 13 residues. The CDR3 sequence is CASSPRGDYGYTF. CDR3 nucleotides: TGTGCCAGCAGCCCCCGCGGGGACTATGGCTACACCTTC.

This clone was counted once. J is TRBJ1-2 and V is TRBV2; D gene uncertain. Germline CDR1 and CDR2: SNHLY and FYNNEI. This CDR3 spans 13 amino acids. The ends were cut back, 3 bases at V and 7 bases at J, with 12 bases in the middle. The CDR3 DNA sequence: TGTGCCAGCAGTGACGGGAGTATAACTGGCTACACCTTC. Encoded protein: CASSDGSITGYTF.

This chain uses TRBV7-2 with TRBJ2-7, with 7 bases fitting TRBD2. The CDR3 totals 16 residues. The V and J ends lost 0 bases and 3 bases, in that order; junction bases with no gene match: 8. Germline V CDR1 and CDR2: SGHTA, FQGNSA. CDR3 DNA sequence: TGTGCCAGCAGCTTAGCCTCAGGTCCTAGCGGCTACGAGCAGTACTTC. Its translation: CASSLASGPSGYEQYF.

This clone was recorded once. This chain connects TRBV18 to TRBJ1-5; TRBD1 aligns across 8 bases. The germline V gene has CDR1 KGHSH and CDR2 LQKENI. Trimming took 4 bases from V and 4 from J; bases not matched to a gene: 6. CDR3 length equals 15 residues. CDR3 coding DNA: TGTGCCAGCTCACAAACGGGACAGGTAAATCAGCCCCAGCATTTT. It encodes CASSQTGQVNQPQHF.

J is TRBJ1-6 and V is TRBV2; D is ambiguous. Trimming pared 5 bases from V and 5 bases from J, leaving 13 bases between. CDR3 length equals 15 residues. Germline CDR1 and CDR2: SNHLY and FYNNEI. CDR3 coding DNA: TGTGCCAGCAGTATCGACGCTTCCAATAATTCACCCCTCCACTTT. Translating it yields CASSIDASNNSPLHF.